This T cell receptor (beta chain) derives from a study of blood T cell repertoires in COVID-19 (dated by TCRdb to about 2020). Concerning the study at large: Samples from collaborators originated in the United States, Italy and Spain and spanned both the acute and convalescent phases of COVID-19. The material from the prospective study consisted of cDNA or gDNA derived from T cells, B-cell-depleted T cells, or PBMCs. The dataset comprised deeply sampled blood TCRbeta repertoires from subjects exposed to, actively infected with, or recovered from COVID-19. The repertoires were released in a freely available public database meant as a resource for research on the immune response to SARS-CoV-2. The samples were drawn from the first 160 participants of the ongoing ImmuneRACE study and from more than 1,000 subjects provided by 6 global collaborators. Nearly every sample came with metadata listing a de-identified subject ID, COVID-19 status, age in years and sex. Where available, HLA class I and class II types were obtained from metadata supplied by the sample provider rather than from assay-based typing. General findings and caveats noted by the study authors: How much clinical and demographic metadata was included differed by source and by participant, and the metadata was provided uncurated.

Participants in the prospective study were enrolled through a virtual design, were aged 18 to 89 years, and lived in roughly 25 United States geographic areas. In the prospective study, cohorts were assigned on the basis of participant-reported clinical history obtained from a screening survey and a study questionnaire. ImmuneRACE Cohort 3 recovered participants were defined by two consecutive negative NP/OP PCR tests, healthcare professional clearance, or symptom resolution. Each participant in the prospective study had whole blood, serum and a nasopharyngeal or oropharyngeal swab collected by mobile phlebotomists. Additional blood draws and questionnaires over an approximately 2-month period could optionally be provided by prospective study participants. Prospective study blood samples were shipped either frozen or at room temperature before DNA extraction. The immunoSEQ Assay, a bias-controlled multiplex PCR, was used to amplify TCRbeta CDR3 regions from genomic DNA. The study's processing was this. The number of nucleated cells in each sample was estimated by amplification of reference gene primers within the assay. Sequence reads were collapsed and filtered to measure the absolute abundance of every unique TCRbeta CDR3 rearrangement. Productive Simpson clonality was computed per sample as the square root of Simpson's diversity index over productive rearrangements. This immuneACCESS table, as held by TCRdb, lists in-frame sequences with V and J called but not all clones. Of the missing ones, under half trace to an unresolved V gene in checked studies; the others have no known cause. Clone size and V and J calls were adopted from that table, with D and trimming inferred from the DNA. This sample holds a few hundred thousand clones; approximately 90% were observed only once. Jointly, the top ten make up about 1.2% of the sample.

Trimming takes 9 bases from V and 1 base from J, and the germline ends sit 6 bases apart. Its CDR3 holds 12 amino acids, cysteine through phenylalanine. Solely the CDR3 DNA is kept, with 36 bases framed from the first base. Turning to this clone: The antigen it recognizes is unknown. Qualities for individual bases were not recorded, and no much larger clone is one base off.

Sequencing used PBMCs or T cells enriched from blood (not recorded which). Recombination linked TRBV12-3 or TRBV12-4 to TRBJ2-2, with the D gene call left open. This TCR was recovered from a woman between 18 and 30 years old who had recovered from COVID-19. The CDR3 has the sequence CASDLNTGELFF. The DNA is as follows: TGTGCCAGTGACTTGAACACCGGGGAGCTGTTTTTT.